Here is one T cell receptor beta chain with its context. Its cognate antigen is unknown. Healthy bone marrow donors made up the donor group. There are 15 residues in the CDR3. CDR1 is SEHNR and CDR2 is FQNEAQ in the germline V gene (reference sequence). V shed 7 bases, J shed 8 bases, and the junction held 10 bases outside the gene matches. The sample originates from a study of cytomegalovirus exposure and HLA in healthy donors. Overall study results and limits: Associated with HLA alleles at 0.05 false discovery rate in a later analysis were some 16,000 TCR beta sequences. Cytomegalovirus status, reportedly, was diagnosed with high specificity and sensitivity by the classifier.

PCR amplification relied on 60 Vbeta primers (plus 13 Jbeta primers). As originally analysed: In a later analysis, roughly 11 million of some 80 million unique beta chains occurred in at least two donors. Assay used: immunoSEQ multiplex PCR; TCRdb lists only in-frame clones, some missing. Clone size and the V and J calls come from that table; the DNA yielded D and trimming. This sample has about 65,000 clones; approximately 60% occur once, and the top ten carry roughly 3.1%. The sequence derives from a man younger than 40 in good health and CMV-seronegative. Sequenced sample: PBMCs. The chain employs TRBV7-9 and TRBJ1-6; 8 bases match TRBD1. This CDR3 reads CASTYNRGSDSPLHF. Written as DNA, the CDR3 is TGTGCCAGCACCTACAACAGGGGGTCGGATTCACCCCTCCACTTT.